These 11 T cell receptor beta chains originate from one sample sequenced in a study of T cell changes during pregnancy in multiple sclerosis. Data came from immunoSEQ multiplex PCR; TCRdb stores just in-frame clones and leaves some out. The sample shows about 41,000 clones, approximately 90% of them seen only once. The source material was CD4+ T cells from peripheral blood mononuclear cells, sampled in the first trimester of pregnancy. Receptors originate from a female donor with multiple sclerosis, enrolled in a pregnancy study.

The chain uses TRBV2 and TRBJ1-2, with TRBD1 matching 8 bases. The CDR3 is 15 amino acids. CDR1 and CDR2 (germline): SNHLY, FYNNEI. V dropped 8 bases and J dropped 11; count of bases not matched to a gene: 19. Here the CDR3 DNA reads TGTGCCAGCTTTGGCATCCTTCGGGACAGGTCGGGGTACACCTTC. Amino acid sequence: CASFGILRDRSGYTF.

V usage is TRBV5-1 and J usage is TRBJ2-5, with TRBD1 identical over 7 bases. The CDR3 has 15 residues. V was pared by 0 bases and J by 2 bases, with 4 bases of the junction left unmatched. The germline V gene encodes CDR1 SGHRS and CDR2 YFSETQ. Here the CDR3 DNA reads TGCGCCAGCAGCTTGGCCCCGACAGGGCAAGAGACCCAGTACTTC. As protein: CASSLAPTGQETQYF.

CDR3 bases: TGTGCCAGCAGCTTGAGTGTGGGCAACGGAGAGACCCAGTACTTC. Translating gives CASSLSVGNGETQYF. The chain uses TRBV5-5 and TRBJ2-5; the D is unclear. The CDR3 has 15 residues. The germline V gene encodes CDR1 SGHKS and CDR2 YYEKEE (reference sequence). Trimming shortened V by 1 base and J by 4 bases, and 14 bases separated the two germline ends.

The rearrangement links TRBV7-9 to TRBJ2-1, with D unclear. The CDR3 is made up of 15 amino acids. The V gene's germline CDR1 is SEHNR and CDR2 FQNEAQ (reference sequence). Trimming pared 7 bases from V and 0 bases from J, leaving 13 bases between. The CDR3 loop reads CASNLRTSSYNEQFF. DNA for the CDR3: TGTGCCAGCAACTTGCGTACGAGCTCCTACAATGAGCAGTTCTTC.

The J gene is TRBJ2-7, the V gene TRBV18; TRBD1 matches at 9 bases. This CDR3 comprises 14 residues. Germline loops: CDR1 KGHSH, CDR2 LQKENI. V lost 3 bases, J lost 3 bases, and 3 bases stayed unmatched. Written as DNA, the CDR3 is TGTGCCAGCTCACCCCGGGACAGGGACTACGAGCAGTACTTC. Protein product: CASSPRDRDYEQYF.

The rearrangement uses TRBV6-6 and TRBJ1-3; 10 bases fit TRBD1. The V segment lost 6 bases and the J segment 2 bases; nucleotides outside the gene matches: 7. This CDR3 has 16 residues. The germline V gene has CDR1 MNHNY and CDR2 SVGAGI (reference sequence). CDR3 coding DNA: TGTGCCAGCAGGCGACAGGGGGCCAGGGCTGGAAACACCATATATTTT. It yields the protein CASRRQGARAGNTIYF.

The V call is TRBV27, the J call TRBJ1-5; 8 nucleotides align to TRBD1. This CDR3 is built from 15 residues. The germline CDR1 and CDR2 sequences are MNHEY and SMNVEV (reference sequence). V lost 3 bases, J lost 4 bases, and 5 bases stayed unmatched. The CDR3 DNA is TGTGCCAGCAGTTTTCAGGGGGCGAGGAATCAGCCCCAGCATTTT. Its translation: CASSFQGARNQPQHF.

This chain uses TRBV27 with TRBJ2-7, with TRBD2 identical over 10 bases. Germline V CDR1 and CDR2: MNHEY, SMNVEV (reference sequence). The CDR3 is 15 amino acids. V was clipped by 4 bases and J by 0 bases; unmatched bases: 3. The CDR3 spells CASSWTSGSSYEQYF. CDR3 DNA sequence: TGTGCCAGCAGTTGGACTAGCGGAAGCTCCTACGAGCAGTACTTC.

The J gene is TRBJ1-3, the V gene TRBV4-1; TRBD1 is a possible D gene (6 bases). This CDR3 comprises 16 residues. Germline CDR1 and CDR2: MGHRA and YSYEKL. Trimming cost V 4 bases and J 7 bases, with 20 bases left between them. CDR3 residues: CASSPSVGGPWNTIYF. CDR3 DNA: TGCGCCAGCAGCCCAAGCGTTGGGGGCCCTTGGAACACCATATATTTT.

The chain uses TRBV6-6 and TRBJ2-1; possibly TRBD2 for D (6 bases). V was shortened by 3 bases and J by 9 bases, with 12 bases between the two germline ends. The CDR3 is 13 residues long. Germline CDR1 MNHNY, CDR2 SVGAGI (reference sequence). The CDR3 protein is CASSYTGETEQFF. Here the CDR3 DNA reads TGTGCCAGCAGTTATACGGGGGAGACTGAGCAGTTCTTC.

The chain has TRBV27 and TRBJ1-5, with a tentative D call TRBD1 (6 bases). The CDR3 is made up of 16 amino acids. Deletions cut 1 base from V and 2 bases from J, with 12 bases between. Germline CDR1 reads MNHEY; CDR2 reads SMNVEV (reference sequence). CDR3 sequence (DNA): TGTGCCAGCAGTTTATGGATGGGGGCCGGCAATCAGCCCCAGCATTTT. Amino acid sequence: CASSLWMGAGNQPQHF.